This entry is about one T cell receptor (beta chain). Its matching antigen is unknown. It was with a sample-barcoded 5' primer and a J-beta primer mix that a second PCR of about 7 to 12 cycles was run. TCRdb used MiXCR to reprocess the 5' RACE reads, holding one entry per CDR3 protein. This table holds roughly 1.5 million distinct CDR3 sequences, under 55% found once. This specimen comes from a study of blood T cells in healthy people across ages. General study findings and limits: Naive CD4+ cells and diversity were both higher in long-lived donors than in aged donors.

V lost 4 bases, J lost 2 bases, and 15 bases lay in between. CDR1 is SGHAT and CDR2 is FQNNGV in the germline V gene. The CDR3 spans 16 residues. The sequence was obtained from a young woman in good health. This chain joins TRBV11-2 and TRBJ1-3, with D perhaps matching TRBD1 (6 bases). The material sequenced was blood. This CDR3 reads CASSSSGARPGNTIYF. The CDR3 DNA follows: TGTGCCAGCAGCTCATCGGGGGCAAGGCCTGGAAACACCATATATTTT.